A selection of T cell receptor beta chains follows, all from one sample in a study of blood T cell repertoires in COVID-19. TCRdb's copy holds only in-frame clones and misses some; the assay was immunoSEQ multiplex PCR. This sample yields roughly 150,000 clones, of which 85% to 90% are seen a single time; approximately 10% belongs to the top ten. Input material: peripheral blood. Receptor source: an elderly woman with acute or convalescent COVID-19. The CDR3 runs from the conserved cysteine through the conserved F or W. The order of the fields is J gene, D gene, CDR3 length, clone size, V gene, CDR3 protein, CDR3 DNA. A D gene is named only where the DNA matches it firmly. Rows give clone size only sometimes, using once, few, many, or a class for an expanded clone.

j_call: TRBJ2-3; d_call: TRBD2; cdr3_length: 16; clone_size: -; v_call: TRBV4-2; cdr3_aa: CASSPGLAGGPGTQYF; cdr3_nt: TGTGCCAGCAGCCCCGGACTAGCGGGGGGTCCGGGTACGCAGTATTTT
j_call: TRBJ2-7; d_call: TRBD1; cdr3_length: 17; clone_size: once; v_call: TRBV6-6; cdr3_aa: CASSRGPTGGDGYEQYF; cdr3_nt: TGTGCCAGCAGCCGAGGACCCACAGGGGGCGACGGCTACGAGCAGTACTTC
j_call: TRBJ1-5; d_call: -; cdr3_length: 15; clone_size: once; v_call: TRBV6-2/TRBV6-3; cdr3_aa: CASSYGAGRHQPQHF; cdr3_nt: TGTGCCAGCAGTTACGGGGCAGGAAGACATCAGCCCCAGCATTTT
j_call: TRBJ1-5; d_call: -; cdr3_length: 17; clone_size: -; v_call: TRBV7-4; cdr3_aa: CASSLGRRINSNQPQHF; cdr3_nt: TGTGCCAGCAGCTTAGGCAGGAGGATTAATAGCAATCAGCCCCAGCATTTT
j_call: TRBJ2-7; d_call: -; cdr3_length: 15; clone_size: -; v_call: TRBV6-5; cdr3_aa: CASSPHEGGVYEQYF; cdr3_nt: TGTGCCAGCAGTCCCCACGAGGGGGGGGTCTACGAGCAGTACTTC
j_call: TRBJ2-3; d_call: TRBD1; cdr3_length: 19; clone_size: -; v_call: TRBV7-3; cdr3_aa: CASSLRAGGTGGFTDTQYF; cdr3_nt: TGTGCCAGCAGCTTAAGGGCCGGGGGAACAGGGGGTTTCACAGATACGCAGTATTTT
j_call: TRBJ2-7; d_call: -; cdr3_length: 13; clone_size: -; v_call: TRBV11-2; cdr3_aa: CASSLDSGAEQYF; cdr3_nt: TGTGCCAGCAGCTTAGACTCTGGGGCCGAGCAGTACTTC
j_call: TRBJ2-3; d_call: -; cdr3_length: 13; clone_size: -; v_call: TRBV6-5; cdr3_aa: CASNPTGTDTQYF; cdr3_nt: TGTGCCAGCAACCCGACAGGCACAGATACGCAGTATTTT
j_call: TRBJ1-4; d_call: -; cdr3_length: 19; clone_size: -; v_call: TRBV18; cdr3_aa: CASSPVYSTGGVANEKLFF; cdr3_nt: TGTGCCAGCTCACCGGTGTATAGCACCGGGGGGGTGGCTAATGAAAAACTGTTTTTT
j_call: TRBJ2-5; d_call: TRBD1; cdr3_length: 14; clone_size: -; v_call: TRBV5-8; cdr3_aa: CASSPTQGQETQYF; cdr3_nt: TGTGCCAGCAGCCCCACACAGGGGCAAGAGACCCAGTACTTC
j_call: TRBJ2-1; d_call: -; cdr3_length: 15; clone_size: -; v_call: TRBV5-1; cdr3_aa: CASSLSPVSYDEQFF; cdr3_nt: TGCGCCAGCAGCTTGAGTCCAGTAAGTTACGATGAGCAGTTCTTC
j_call: TRBJ2-6; d_call: TRBD1; cdr3_length: 16; clone_size: -; v_call: TRBV6-2/TRBV6-3; cdr3_aa: CASSWDSSSGANVLTF; cdr3_nt: TGTGCCAGCAGTTGGGACAGCAGCTCTGGGGCCAACGTCCTGACTTTC
j_call: TRBJ1-1; d_call: -; cdr3_length: 13; clone_size: -; v_call: TRBV7-3; cdr3_aa: CASSPTVNTEAFF; cdr3_nt: TGTGCCAGCAGCCCGACAGTGAACACTGAAGCTTTCTTT
j_call: TRBJ1-5; d_call: TRBD1; cdr3_length: 17; clone_size: -; v_call: TRBV19; cdr3_aa: CASTPGTGALRNQPQHF; cdr3_nt: TGTGCCAGTACTCCCGGGACAGGGGCTCTACGCAATCAGCCCCAGCATTTT
j_call: TRBJ2-3; d_call: -; cdr3_length: 13; clone_size: -; v_call: TRBV5-1; cdr3_aa: CASSHPGEDTQYF; cdr3_nt: TGCGCCAGCAGTCACCCAGGGGAAGATACGCAGTATTTT
j_call: TRBJ1-6; d_call: TRBD1; cdr3_length: 16; clone_size: -; v_call: TRBV2; cdr3_aa: CASSASDRGYNSPLHF; cdr3_nt: TGTGCCAGCAGCGCCTCGGACAGGGGGTATAATTCACCCCTCCACTTT
j_call: TRBJ1-2; d_call: -; cdr3_length: 15; clone_size: -; v_call: TRBV27; cdr3_aa: CASSPHGSQGYGYTF; cdr3_nt: TGTGCCAGCAGTCCCCATGGTTCCCAGGGCTATGGCTACACCTTC
j_call: TRBJ1-1; d_call: TRBD1; cdr3_length: 17; clone_size: -; v_call: TRBV5-1; cdr3_aa: CASSLGIVTGGWTEAFF; cdr3_nt: TGCGCCAGCAGCCTTGGCATAGTGACAGGGGGTTGGACTGAAGCTTTCTTT
j_call: TRBJ1-2; d_call: -; cdr3_length: 16; clone_size: -; v_call: TRBV9; cdr3_aa: CASSSDGGGRNYGYTF; cdr3_nt: TGTGCCAGCAGCTCAGACGGGGGAGGGAGAAACTATGGCTACACCTTC
j_call: TRBJ1-5; d_call: -; cdr3_length: 17; clone_size: -; v_call: TRBV2; cdr3_aa: CASTEGRGRGYNQPQHF; cdr3_nt: TGTGCCAGCACCGAAGGACGGGGCAGGGGTTACAATCAGCCCCAGCATTTT
j_call: TRBJ1-1; d_call: TRBD1; cdr3_length: 15; clone_size: -; v_call: TRBV6-5; cdr3_aa: CASSYSQGMNTEAFF; cdr3_nt: TGTGCCAGCAGTTACTCACAGGGGATGAACACTGAAGCTTTCTTT
j_call: TRBJ1-2; d_call: -; cdr3_length: 13; clone_size: -; v_call: TRBV3-1/TRBV3-2; cdr3_aa: CASSQLRDYGYTF; cdr3_nt: TGTGCCAGCAGCCAACTCAGGGACTATGGCTACACCTTC
j_call: TRBJ1-1; d_call: -; cdr3_length: 13; clone_size: -; v_call: TRBV18; cdr3_aa: CASSLTGLSEAFF; cdr3_nt: TGTGCCAGCTCACTGACAGGCCTGAGTGAAGCTTTCTTT
j_call: TRBJ1-6; d_call: -; cdr3_length: 14; clone_size: -; v_call: TRBV5-1; cdr3_aa: CASSLALDNSPLHF; cdr3_nt: TGCGCCAGCAGCTTGGCTCTAGATAATTCACCCCTCCACTTT